One sample yielded the 22 T cell receptor beta chains listed below, sequenced in a study of blood T cell repertoires in COVID-19. TCRdb's copy holds only in-frame clones and misses some; the assay was immunoSEQ multiplex PCR. The top ten hold approximately 1.4% of the sample, which has about 180,000 clones, about 83% seen once. The sample was peripheral blood. Receptors were obtained from a human donor in a cohort sampled during active COVID-19.

CDR3 bases: TGTGCCAGCGCCGGTCCCTTGGACGAGCAGTACTTC. Translating it yields CASAGPLDEQYF. The V gene is TRBV6-5, the J gene TRBJ2-7, with D hard to call. Germline V CDR1 and CDR2: MNHEY, SVGAGI. The CDR3 is made up of 12 amino acids. Between the trimmed V and J ends, which lost 8 bases and 5 bases, there was a span of 13 bases.

This chain joins TRBV20-1 and TRBJ2-7, with D possibly being TRBD1 (5 bases). Germline V lookup: CDR1 DFQATT, CDR2 SNEGSKA (reference sequence). CDR3 length: 11 amino acids. The V and J ends lost 6 bases and 4 bases respectively, with 10 bases between them. CDR3 protein: CSAKGAYEQYF. The CDR3 bases are TGCAGTGCGAAAGGGGCGTACGAGCAGTACTTC.

Only a few counts were recorded for this clone. Additional DNA sequences in this sample encode the identical CDR3. The chain has TRBV27 and TRBJ2-7, with 14 bases identical to TRBD2. Per germline, CDR1 MNHEY and CDR2 SMNVEV (reference sequence). The CDR3 length is 14 residues. The trim removed 5 bases at V and 4 bases at J, leaving 1 base unmatched. CDR3 sequence reads: CASSRTSGRYEQYF. CDR3 DNA sequence: TGTGCCAGCAGTAGGACTAGCGGGAGGTACGAGCAGTACTTC.

This sequence joins TRBV12-3 or TRBV12-4 and TRBJ2-1, with D unresolved. The CDR3 runs 11 residues. The V and J ends lost 2 bases and 15 bases respectively, with 11 bases between them. The CDR3 region is CASSLWPRTFF. The CDR3 nucleotides are TGTGCCAGCAGTTTATGGCCTCGAACGTTCTTC.

This clone has just one count. V usage is TRBV6-1 and J usage is TRBJ2-5; no definite D call. CDR1 and CDR2 (germline): MNHNS, SASEGT. The CDR3 is made up of 13 amino acids. V lost 2 bases and J 4 bases, leaving 8 bases between the germline ends. The CDR3 loop reads CASSENEVETQYF. The CDR3 nucleotides read TGTGCCAGCAGTGAAAACGAGGTAGAGACCCAGTACTTC.

Written as DNA, the CDR3 is TGTGCCAGCTCACCACTCGGTCAAGAGACCCAGTACTTC. Encoded protein: CASSPLGQETQYF. The rearrangement links TRBV18 to TRBJ2-5; D gene uncertain. This CDR3 is built from 13 residues. The germline V gene encodes CDR1 KGHSH and CDR2 LQKENI. Deletions cut 1 base from V and 2 bases from J, with 5 bases between.

The rearrangement joins TRBV6-5 to TRBJ1-1; tentatively, D is TRBD1 (5 bases). The CDR3 length is 15 residues. V was trimmed by 10 bases and J by 1 base, leaving 19 bases between them. Germline loops: CDR1 MNHEY, CDR2 SVGAGI. The CDR3 DNA sequence: TGTGCCATTATTACCCCTCCTACAGGGAACACTGAAGCTTTCTTT. It encodes CAIITPPTGNTEAFF.

The chain has TRBV10-3 and TRBJ1-4; D may be TRBD1 (6 bases). CDR1 ENHRY and CDR2 SYGVKD come from the germline V gene. The CDR3 extends over 15 amino acids. The ends were cut back, 0 bases at V and 8 bases at J, with 13 bases in the middle. The CDR3 protein is CAISESGTGREKLFF. DNA for the CDR3: TGTGCCATCAGTGAGTCTGGAACAGGGCGGGAAAAACTGTTTTTT.

The V and J genes are TRBV5-8 and TRBJ2-7; 8 nucleotides agree with TRBD1. Germline lookup yields CDR1 SGHTS and CDR2 YDEGEE. V lost 3 bases and J lost 2; bases outside the gene matches: 7. This CDR3 is built from 15 residues. The CDR3 loop reads CASSSHDRGPYEQYF. CDR3 bases: TGTGCCAGCAGCTCCCATGACAGGGGCCCCTACGAGCAGTACTTC.

CDR3 residues: CATSAIAEQFF. The CDR3 nucleotides read TGTGCCACCAGTGCAATAGCGGAGCAGTTCTTC. The V gene is TRBV24-1, the J gene TRBJ2-1; weak D call: TRBD2 (5 bases). The CDR3 totals 11 residues. Germline CDR1 and CDR2: KGHDR and SFDVKD. V lost 5 bases to trimming and J lost 10 bases, with 8 bases between them.

V usage is TRBV7-9 and J usage is TRBJ1-1, with 8 bases matching TRBD1. The trim removed 5 bases at V and 1 base at J, leaving 3 bases unmatched. This CDR3 region has 14 residues. CDR1 is SEHNR, CDR2 FQNEAQ, per germline (reference sequence). The CDR3 DNA follows: TGTGCCAGCAGCCCCAGGGGGCAGAACACTGAAGCTTTCTTT. The encoded protein is CASSPRGQNTEAFF.

The CDR3 DNA reads as TGTGCCAGCAGCCAAGATCTAGGCCTTATGGCCACTGGGGCCAACGTCCTGACTTTC. Protein: CASSQDLGLMATGANVLTF. The rearrangement links TRBV4-2 to TRBJ2-6; D unresolved. The V end lost 0 bases, the J end lost 2 bases, and 17 bases lay between the germline ends. CDR1 is LGHNA and CDR2 is YNFKEQ in the germline V gene. The CDR3 totals 19 residues.

The chain joins TRBV5-1 to TRBJ2-1, with TRBD2 identical over 12 bases. The CDR3 consists of 16 residues. Losses at the gene ends were 2 bases for V and 9 bases for J; bases not matched to a gene: 9. The germline CDR1 and CDR2 sequences are SGHRS and YFSETQ. CDR3 coding DNA: TGCGCCAGCAGCTTCCGACTAGCGGGAGAACTAGCTGAGCAGTTCTTC. Its protein product is CASSFRLAGELAEQFF.

This chain uses TRBV3-1 (or the pseudogene TRBV3-2) with TRBJ2-1; TRBD2 agrees at 12 bases. The CDR3 length is 14 residues. V was clipped by 6 bases and J by 10 bases; unmatched bases: 7. Germline-derived CDR1 and CDR2 are LGHDT and YNNKEL (reference sequence). The CDR3 loop reads CASRSTGLAGEQFF. The CDR3, as DNA: TGTGCCAGCAGATCTACAGGACTAGCGGGGGAGCAGTTCTTC.

The count of this clone is one. The J gene is TRBJ1-6, the V gene TRBV19; D call uncertain. Per the germline V gene, CDR1 is LNHDA and CDR2 is SQIVND (reference sequence). The CDR3 is 15 amino acids. V dropped 1 base and J dropped 7 bases, with 11 bases sitting between them. CDR3 amino acids: CASSIAAVTNSPLHF. The CDR3 DNA is TGTGCCAGTAGTATAGCTGCAGTTACAAATTCACCCCTCCACTTT.

The rearrangement uses TRBV6-1 and TRBJ2-7, with 9 nucleotides matching TRBD2. Per the germline V gene, CDR1 is MNHNS and CDR2 is SASEGT. Unmatched junction bases numbered 6, after V lost 1 base and J lost 2 bases. This CDR3 is built from 16 residues. The CDR3 spells CASSEGPGGGAYEQYF. The CDR3 region has the DNA TGTGCCAGCAGTGAAGGGCCCGGCGGGGGGGCCTACGAGCAGTACTTC.

This chain connects TRBV5-8 to TRBJ1-2, with D maybe TRBD1 (6 bases). Germline V lookup: CDR1 SGHTS, CDR2 YDEGEE. V shed 0 bases and J shed 4 bases, with 10 bases lying between them. The CDR3 runs 14 residues. The CDR3 region has the DNA TGTGCCAGCAGCTTGGAGGACAGAGGCTATGGCTACACCTTC. It encodes CASSLEDRGYGYTF.

This chain joins TRBV6-4 and TRBJ1-3; D ambiguous. CDR1 MRHNA and CDR2 SNTAGT come from the germline V gene. The CDR3 totals 12 residues. V was pared by 0 bases and J by 16 bases, with 13 bases between. The CDR3 reads CASSDSKSFRYF. The CDR3 DNA follows: TGTGCCAGCAGTGACTCGAAGAGTTTCAGGTATTTT.

V and J are TRBV27 and TRBJ2-7; 9 bases agree with TRBD2. The CDR3 extends over 15 amino acids. Germline V gene sequence: CDR1 MNHEY, CDR2 SMNVEV (reference sequence). The V segment lost 5 bases and the J segment 2 bases; nucleotides outside the gene matches: 7. The DNA of the CDR3 is TGTGCCAGCAGTCTTACTAGCGGGCTTCCCTACGAGCAGTACTTC. This gives the protein CASSLTSGLPYEQYF.

The count of this clone is one. This chain joins TRBV18 and TRBJ2-7; 8 bases are a match to TRBD1. The germline CDR1 and CDR2 sequences are KGHSH and LQKENI. J gave up 2 bases and V 6 bases, and 6 bases lay outside the gene matches. The CDR3 length is 14 residues. The CDR3 DNA follows: TGTGCCAGCTCCCCAGGACAGGGCCCCTACGAGCAGTACTTC. The encoded protein is CASSPGQGPYEQYF.

CDR3 in DNA: TGTGCCAGCAGTTTGGGTAGCGGGAGAGGCGAGCAGTACTTC. This codes for CASSLGSGRGEQYF. The chain recombines TRBV28 with TRBJ2-7; 9 positions match TRBD2. Germline CDR1 and CDR2: MDHEN and SYDVKM. The CDR3 is 14 amino acids. Trimming took 3 bases from V and 6 from J; bases not matched to a gene: 6.

The chain employs TRBV19 and TRBJ2-7, with D uncertain. Between the trimmed V and J ends, which lost 6 bases and 5 bases, there was a span of 23 bases. CDR1 and CDR2 from the germline V gene are LNHDA and SQIVND (reference sequence). This CDR3 spans 16 amino acids. For the CDR3, the DNA is TGTGCCAGTAGCCTACGTCGAAAGACTCTAGAGAACGAGCAGTACTTC. It encodes CASSLRRKTLENEQYF. The whole variable domain, filled in from reference TRBV19 and TRBJ2-7, reads DGGITQSPKYLFRKEGQNVTLSCEQNLNHDAMYWYRQDPGQGLRLIYYSQIVNDFQKGDIAEGYSVSREKKESFPLTVTSAQKNPTAFYLCASSLRRKTLENEQYFGPGTRLTVT.